This T cell receptor (beta chain) comes out of a study of cytomegalovirus exposure and HLA in healthy donors. Study-wide points: Highly shared variants forming one cluster were likely a sequencing artifact. Some segments of the V type, notably TRBV6-2 and TRBV6-3, were excluded as indistinguishable.

There are a few counts of this clone. What it recognizes is unknown. The PCR ran on 60 Vbeta and 13 Jbeta primers. Original methodology: About 10 million shared chains were among about 80 million unique TCR beta chains counted in a later analysis. Assay used: immunoSEQ multiplex PCR; TCRdb lists only in-frame clones, some missing. That table is the source of V, J and clone size, and D and trimming were worked out from the DNA. The sample includes approximately 240,000 clones, 70% to 85% seen only once; the top ten take 0.55% to 0.7%. Germline V lookup: CDR1 MNHNY, CDR2 SVGAGI (reference sequence). J was trimmed by 1 base and V by 6 bases; bases with no gene match: 5. The CDR3 totals 15 residues.

This chain connects TRBV6-6 to TRBJ1-5; 8 bases line up with TRBD1. The source of this sequence is a middle-aged woman in good health and CMV-seronegative. Sequences were obtained from PBMCs. This CDR3 reads CASRRTGRSNQPQHF. CDR3 bases: TGTGCCAGCAGGAGGACAGGGAGGAGCAATCAGCCCCAGCATTTT.